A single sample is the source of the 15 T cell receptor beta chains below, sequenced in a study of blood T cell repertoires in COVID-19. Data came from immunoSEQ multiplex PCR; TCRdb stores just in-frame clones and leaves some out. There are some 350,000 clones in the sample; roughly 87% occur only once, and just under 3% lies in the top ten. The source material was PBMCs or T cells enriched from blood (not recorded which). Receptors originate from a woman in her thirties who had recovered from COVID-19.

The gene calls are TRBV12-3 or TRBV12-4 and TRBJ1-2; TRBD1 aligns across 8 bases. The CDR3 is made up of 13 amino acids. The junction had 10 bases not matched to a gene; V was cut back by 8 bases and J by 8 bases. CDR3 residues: CASGSQGAGGYTF. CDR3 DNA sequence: TGTGCCAGCGGCTCCCAGGGGGCGGGGGGCTACACCTTC.

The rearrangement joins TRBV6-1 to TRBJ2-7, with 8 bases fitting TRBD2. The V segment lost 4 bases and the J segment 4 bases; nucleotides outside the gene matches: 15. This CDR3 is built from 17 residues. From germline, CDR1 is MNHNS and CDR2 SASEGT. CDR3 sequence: CASSALLGIAGTYEQYF. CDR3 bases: TGTGCCAGCAGTGCCCTACTGGGGATAGCGGGGACGTACGAGCAGTACTTC.

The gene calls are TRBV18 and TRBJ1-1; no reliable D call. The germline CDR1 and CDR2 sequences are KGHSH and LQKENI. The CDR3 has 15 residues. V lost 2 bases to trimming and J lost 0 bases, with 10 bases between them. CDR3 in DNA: TGTGCCAGCTCACCATCTGAGGCTGTGAACACTGAAGCTTTCTTT. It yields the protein CASSPSEAVNTEAFF.

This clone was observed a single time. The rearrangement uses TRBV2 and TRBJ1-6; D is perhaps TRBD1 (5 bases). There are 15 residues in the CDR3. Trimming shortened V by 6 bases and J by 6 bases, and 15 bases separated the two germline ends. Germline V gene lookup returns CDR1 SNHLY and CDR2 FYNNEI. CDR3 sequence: CASSRSGSSNSPLHF. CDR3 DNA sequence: TGTGCCAGCAGCCGCTCAGGGTCGAGTAATTCACCCCTCCACTTT.

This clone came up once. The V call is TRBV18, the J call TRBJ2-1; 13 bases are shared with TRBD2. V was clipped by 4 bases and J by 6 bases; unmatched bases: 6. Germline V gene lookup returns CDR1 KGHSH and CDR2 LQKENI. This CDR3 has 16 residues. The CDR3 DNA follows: TGTGCCAGCTCACAACCCGGGACTAGCGGGATCAATGAGCAGTTCTTC. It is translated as CASSQPGTSGINEQFF.

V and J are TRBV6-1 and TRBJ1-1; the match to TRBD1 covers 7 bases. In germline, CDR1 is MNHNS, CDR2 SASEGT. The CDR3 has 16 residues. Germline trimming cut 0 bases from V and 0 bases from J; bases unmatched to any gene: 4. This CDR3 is CASSEAVTGLNTEAFF. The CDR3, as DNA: TGTGCCAGCAGTGAAGCCGTGACAGGGTTGAACACTGAAGCTTTCTTT.

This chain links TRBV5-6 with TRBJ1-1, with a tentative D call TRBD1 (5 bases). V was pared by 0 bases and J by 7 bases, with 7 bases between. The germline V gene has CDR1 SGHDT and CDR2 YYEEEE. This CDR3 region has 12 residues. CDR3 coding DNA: TGTGCCAGCAGCTTGGGGGGCCTTGAAGCTTTCTTT. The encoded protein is CASSLGGLEAFF.

Written as DNA, the CDR3 is TGTGCCAGCAGGGCACAGGGAATGAGGGGAAACACCATATATTTT. The encoded protein is CASRAQGMRGNTIYF. The chain uses TRBV6-5 and TRBJ1-3, with D perhaps TRBD1 (6 bases). Germline CDR1 and CDR2: MNHEY and SVGAGI. The CDR3 has 15 amino acids. V was pared by 6 bases and J by 4 bases, with 16 bases between.

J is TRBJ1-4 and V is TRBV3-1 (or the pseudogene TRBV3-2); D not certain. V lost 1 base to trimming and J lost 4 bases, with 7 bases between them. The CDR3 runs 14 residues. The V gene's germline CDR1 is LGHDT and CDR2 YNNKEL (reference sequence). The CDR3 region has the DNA TGTGCCAGCAGCCAAGGGGCTCTTAATGAAAAACTGTTTTTT. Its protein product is CASSQGALNEKLFF.

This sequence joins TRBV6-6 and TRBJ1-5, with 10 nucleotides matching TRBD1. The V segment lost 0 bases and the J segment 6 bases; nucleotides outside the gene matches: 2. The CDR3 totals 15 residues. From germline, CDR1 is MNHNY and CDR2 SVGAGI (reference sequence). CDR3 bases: TGTGCCAGCAGTTACTCGACAGGGGGCGGTCAGCCCCAGCATTTT. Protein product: CASSYSTGGGQPQHF.

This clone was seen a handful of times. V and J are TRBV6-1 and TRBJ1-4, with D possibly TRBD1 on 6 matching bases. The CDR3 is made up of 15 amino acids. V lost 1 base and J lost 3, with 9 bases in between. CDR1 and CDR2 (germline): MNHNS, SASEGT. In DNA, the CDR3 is TGTGCCAGCAGTGAAGTGGGGGGGCCTAATGAAAAACTGTTTTTT. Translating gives CASSEVGGPNEKLFF.

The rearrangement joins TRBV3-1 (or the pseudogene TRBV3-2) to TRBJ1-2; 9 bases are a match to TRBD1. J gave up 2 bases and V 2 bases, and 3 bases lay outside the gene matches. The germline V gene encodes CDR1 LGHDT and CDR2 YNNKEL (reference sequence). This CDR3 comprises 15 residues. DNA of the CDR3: TGTGCCAGCAGCCAACGACAGGGGGGCAACTATGGCTACACCTTC. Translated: CASSQRQGGNYGYTF.

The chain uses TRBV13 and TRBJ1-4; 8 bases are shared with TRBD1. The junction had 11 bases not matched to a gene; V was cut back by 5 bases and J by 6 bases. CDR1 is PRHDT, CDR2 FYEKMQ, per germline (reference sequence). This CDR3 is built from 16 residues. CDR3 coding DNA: TGTGCCAGCAGCCCCAGGGGTCCGGACAGGGATGAAAAACTGTTTTTT. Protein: CASSPRGPDRDEKLFF.

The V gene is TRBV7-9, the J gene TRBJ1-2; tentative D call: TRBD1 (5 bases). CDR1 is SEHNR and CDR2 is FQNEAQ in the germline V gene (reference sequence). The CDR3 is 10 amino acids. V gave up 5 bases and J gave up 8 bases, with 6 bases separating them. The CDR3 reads CASSAGGYTF. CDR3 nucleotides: TGTGCCAGCAGCGCAGGGGGCTACACCTTC.

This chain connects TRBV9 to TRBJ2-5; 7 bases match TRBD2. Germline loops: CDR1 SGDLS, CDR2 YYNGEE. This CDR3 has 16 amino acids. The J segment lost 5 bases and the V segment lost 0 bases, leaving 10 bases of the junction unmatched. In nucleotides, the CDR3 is TGTGCCAGCAGCGTAGGGCCTAGCGGTCGGCAGGAGACCCAGTACTTC. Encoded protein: CASSVGPSGRQETQYF.